The source of this T cell receptor (beta chain) is a study of radiotherapy plus CTLA-4 blockade in lung cancer. Study background: The study recorded objective responses in around 18% of patients and disease control in roughly 34%.

This clone was seen a few times. Its antigen is not identified. The data were produced by immunoSEQ multiplex PCR, yet TCRdb's version contains in-frame clones alone and is incomplete. The sample consists of under 70,000 clones, approximately 75% of them appearing once. V dropped 3 bases and J dropped 5; count of bases not matched to a gene: 7. Per the germline V gene, CDR1 is KGHSH and CDR2 is LQKENI. The CDR3 covers 14 residues. It was focal radiation plus CTLA-4 blockade with ipilimumab that patients with chemo-refractory metastatic non-small-cell lung cancer received. Overall study findings and caveats: Clones of tumor-derived TCRs expanded in blood after radiotherapy plus ipilimumab. Response was reportedly best predicted by early blood T cell clone dynamics, with interferon-beta.

This clonotype was sampled from a human donor with non-small cell lung cancer who had a complete response to radiotherapy plus ipilimumab. This material consisted of peripheral blood, taken from a patient treated with radiotherapy plus ipilimumab. This chain links TRBV18 with TRBJ2-7, with TRBD1 matching over 7 bases. The CDR3 DNA reads TGTGCCAGCTCACCCGGGACAGTATCGCACGAGCAGTACTTC. Its protein is CASSPGTVSHEQYF.